Each of the 14 T cell receptor beta chains below was sequenced from the same sample in a study of T-cell reconstitution after alpha-beta-depleted transplantation in children. Unique molecular identifiers were used to barcode this TCRbeta library. TCRdb independently ran MiXCR on the PCR reads; one entry per CDR3 protein. The sample contains approximately 650,000 distinct CDR3 sequences, around 13% of which appear only once. Sequences were derived from PBMCs, sampled before TCRalphabeta/CD19-depleted stem cell transplant. The origin of the receptors is a girl aged 2-10 years with congenital amegakaryocytic thrombocytopenia, due to receive a stem cell transplant.

This clonotype came up a few times. This sequence joins TRBV20-1 and TRBJ2-7; D is unclear. Trimming removed 3 bases from V and 0 bases from J, with 18 bases in between. This CDR3 has 16 amino acids. Germline V gene data show CDR1 as DFQATT and CDR2 as SNEGSKA (reference sequence). This CDR3 is CSASNPVAYSSYEQYF. DNA of the CDR3: TGCAGTGCTAGCAACCCGGTCGCGTATAGCTCCTACGAGCAGTACTTC.

This clonotype appeared many times. The CDR3, as DNA: TGTGCCAGCAGCCTGGGGGGACTAGCGGGCCTTAGCACAGATACGCAGTATTTT. It encodes CASSLGGLAGLSTDTQYF. The rearrangement joins TRBV6-1 to TRBJ2-3; TRBD2 matches 12 bases. CDR1 is MNHNS and CDR2 is SASEGT in the germline V gene. The CDR3 contains 18 residues. V trimming: 6 bases; J trimming: 0 bases; junction bases outside the gene matches: 10.

This clonotype has a handful of counts. This chain joins TRBV7-3 and TRBJ2-3, with 13 bases lining up with TRBD2. Trimming removed 9 bases from V and 1 base from J; junction bases left unmatched: 16. Germline V gene sequence: CDR1 SGHTA, CDR2 FQGTGA. The CDR3 is made up of 19 amino acids. In DNA form, the CDR3 reads TGTGCCAGAGGACTAGCGGGAGATGGGGATTGCGGGGGCACAGATACGCAGTATTTT. It specifies CARGLAGDGDCGGTDTQYF.

The J gene is TRBJ1-5, the V gene TRBV18; tentative D call: TRBD1 (5 bases). Germline V gives CDR1 KGHSH, CDR2 LQKENI. The CDR3 runs 16 residues. V lost 6 bases and J 6 bases, leaving 21 bases between the germline ends. CDR3 loop: CASSPPGGVGSQPQHF. CDR3 DNA: TGTGCCAGCTCGCCCCCGGGGGGAGTAGGGAGTCAGCCCCAGCATTTT.

This clonotype came up many times. The V and J genes are TRBV15 and TRBJ1-5; a weak D match, TRBD1 (5 bases). The germline gives CDR1 LNHNV, CDR2 YYDKDF (reference sequence). Trimming cost V 4 bases and J 4 bases, with 14 bases left between them. The CDR3 is made up of 15 amino acids. CDR3 amino acids: CATSTRRGENQPQHF. The CDR3 DNA follows: TGTGCCACCAGCACCCGGAGAGGGGAGAATCAGCCCCAGCATTTT. The whole variable domain, filled in from reference TRBV15 and TRBJ1-5, reads DAMVIQNPRYQVTQFGKPVTLSCSQTLNHNVMYWYQQKSSQAPKLLFHYYDKDFNNEADTPDNFQSRRPNTSFCFLDIRSPGLGDTAMYLCATSTRRGENQPQHFGDGTRLSIL.

This clonotype was found once. A read error may produce the germline difference seen at one junction end. The rearrangement joins TRBV7-3 to TRBJ2-3; D tentatively fits TRBD1 or TRBD2 (5 bases each). The germline V gene has CDR1 SGHTA and CDR2 FQGTGA. CDR3 length: 14 residues. The chain's CDR3 is CVSSSGTGGDTQYF. CDR3 coding DNA: TGTGTCAGCAGCTCGGGGACCGGCGGTGATACGCAGTATTTT.

This clonotype was seen repeatedly, ten times or more. The rearrangement uses TRBV12-3 or TRBV12-4 and TRBJ2-7; no clear D gene. The CDR3 totals 11 residues. V was trimmed by 9 bases and J by 5 bases, leaving 11 bases between them. The CDR3 region has the DNA TGTGCCAGTAGAAATGTTAACGAGCAGTACTTC. This translates into CASRNVNEQYF.

This clonotype was seen at least ten times. This chain links TRBV20-1 with TRBJ2-5, with D uncertain. Germline loops: CDR1 DFQATT, CDR2 SNEGSKA (reference sequence). V was clipped by 5 bases and J by 5 bases, with 18 bases between them. This CDR3 region has 14 residues. The CDR3 DNA follows: TGCAGTGCTGTTCCCGGCTGGATTGGGGAGACCCAGTACTTC. Translating it yields CSAVPGWIGETQYF.

A word on this clonotype: Given the absence of the conserved phenylalanine or tryptophan at the CDR3 end, a read error is likely. The J gene is TRBJ2-3, the V gene TRBV20-1; possibly TRBD1 or TRBD2 for D (5 bases each). Trimming took off 0 bases at V and 4 bases at J, with 11 bases between the two ends. The germline V gene encodes CDR1 DFQATT and CDR2 SNEGSKA (reference sequence). The CDR3 runs 14 residues. The CDR3 bases are TGCAGTGCTAGAGACAGGGCGGGTGCAGATACGCAGTATTCT. This gives the protein CSARDRAGADTQYS.

On this clonotype itself: A much more abundant neighbour one base away suggests this may be a read error. This chain joins TRBV27 and TRBJ2-1, with 12 bases fitting TRBD2. V lost 6 bases, J lost 5 bases, and 2 bases stayed unmatched. The CDR3 consists of 14 residues. Germline CDR1 and CDR2: MNHEY and SMNVEV (reference sequence). The CDR3 protein is CASRSSGRDNEQFF. CDR3 nucleotide sequence: TGTGCCAGCAGATCTAGCGGGAGGGACAATGAGCAGTTCTTC.

This clonotype was found many times. The chain is built from TRBV27 and TRBJ2-2; the D is unclear. Germline CDR1 and CDR2: MNHEY and SMNVEV (reference sequence). The CDR3 extends over 16 amino acids. Trimming pared 4 bases from V and 2 bases from J, leaving 14 bases between. For the CDR3, the DNA is TGTGCCAGCAGTTGGGGTTCTTGGGCCAACACCGGGGAGCTGTTTTTT. Translating gives CASSWGSWANTGELFF.

In this sample, this clonotype turned up many times. CDR3 sequence reads: CASSPSGASNQPQHF. CDR3 bases: TGTGCCAGCAGTCCGTCCGGGGCTAGCAATCAGCCCCAGCATTTT. The chain joins TRBV11-2 to TRBJ1-5, with D tentatively TRBD1 (5 bases). Germline-derived CDR1 and CDR2 are SGHAT and FQNNGV. The CDR3 is made up of 15 amino acids. The ends were cut back, 6 bases at V and 0 bases at J, with 12 bases in the middle.

This chain links TRBV29-1 with TRBJ1-3; D is unclear. The CDR3 covers 14 residues. CDR1 SQVTM and CDR2 ANQGSEA come from the germline V gene. V was clipped by 7 bases and J by 0 bases, with 13 bases between them. The CDR3 coding sequence is TGCAGCGCTCTTTTTCTAAGCTCTGGAAACACCATATATTTT. Encoded protein: CSALFLSSGNTIYF.

This clonotype was seen a handful of times. The chain combines TRBV29-1 with TRBJ1-1; D is perhaps TRBD1 (5 bases). Looked up from germline, CDR1 is SQVTM and CDR2 is ANQGSEA. Deletions cut 6 bases from V and 5 bases from J, with 16 bases between. The CDR3 totals 13 residues. The DNA of the CDR3 is TGCAGCGTCCCGTGGGGGGTAGGGACTGAAGCTTTCTTT. The encoded protein is CSVPWGVGTEAFF.